Following are 5 T cell receptor beta chains from one sample sequenced in a study of monozygotic twins with inflammatory bowel disease (dated by TCRdb to between 2019 and 2020). Preparation of the library involved 5' RACE. TCRdb names Illumina HiSeq 2500 as the instrument used. After the reads were reprocessed by TCRdb, one entry was made per CDR3 protein sequence, with no DNA. This sample's clone table shows approximately 160,000 distinct CDR3 sequences. About 8% of the sample goes to the ten largest clones. Sequenced: blood. These receptors were collected from a human donor with ulcerative colitis or Crohn's disease, or a healthy co-twin of an affected twin (not recorded which).

This chain connects TRBV25-1 to TRBJ2-3; the TCRdb call, TRBD2, lacks DNA for checking. CDR1 and CDR2 (germline): MGHDK, SYGVNS. The CDR3 is made up of 14 amino acids. CDR3 loop: CASTSGARTDTQYF.

The J gene is TRBJ1-1, the V gene TRBV29-1; TCRdb's D call, TRBD1, is unchecked because there is no DNA. The CDR3 contains 15 residues. Germline loops: CDR1 SQVTM, CDR2 ANQGSEA. This CDR3 reads CSVSKSTGIGTEAFF.

This chain joins TRBV7-9 and TRBJ2-2; the D call of TRBD1 rests on TCRdb alone, since no DNA is present to check it. CDR1 is SEHNR and CDR2 is FQNEAQ in the germline V gene (reference sequence). This CDR3 is 14 amino acids long. The CDR3 is CALVTRVNTGELFF.

The rearrangement links TRBV19 to TRBJ1-5; TCRdb selects TRBD1, and the lack of DNA leaves this call unchecked. Per germline, CDR1 LNHDA and CDR2 SQIVND (reference sequence). The CDR3 runs 13 residues. CDR3 residues: CASRVGVAYPQHF.

The genes are TRBV5-4 and TRBJ2-7. Germline V lookup: CDR1 SGHNT, CDR2 YYREEE (reference sequence). CDR3 size: 13 residues. The CDR3 is CASSLAISNEQYF.